Each of the 30 T cell receptor beta chains below was sequenced from the same sample in a study of technical replicates of blood from a few donors. TCRdb's table, derived via immunoSEQ multiplex PCR, lists solely in-frame clones and lacks some. Among over 90,000 clones listed, approximately 96% were seen once. The specimen sequenced was T cells isolated from PBMCs. These receptors were obtained from a human donor in good health.

The CDR3 region is CAAQGVQRNGEQYF. The CDR3 coding sequence is TGTGCCGCGCAGGGGGTACAGCGGAACGGCGAGCAGTACTTC. The chain recombines TRBV2 with TRBJ2-7, with 7 positions matching TRBD1. This CDR3 is 14 amino acids long. Germline V gene data show CDR1 as SNHLY and CDR2 as FYNNEI. With 11 bases clipped from V and 6 bases from J, the junction kept 16 bases outside the gene matches.

The chain links TRBV5-1 to TRBJ2-7; D is ambiguous. The CDR3 length is 13 residues. V dropped 0 bases and J dropped 5 bases, with 9 bases sitting between them. The V gene's germline CDR1 is SGHRS and CDR2 YFSETQ. CDR3 loop: CASSLVVYDEQYF. DNA of the CDR3: TGCGCCAGCAGCTTGGTAGTCTACGACGAGCAGTACTTC.

The chain employs TRBV19 and TRBJ2-7; weak D call: TRBD2 (5 bases). Germline V CDR1 and CDR2: LNHDA, SQIVND (reference sequence). Trimming took 7 bases from V and 0 from J, leaving 10 bases between them. This CDR3 comprises 13 residues. The CDR3 nucleotides read TGTGCCAGTAAGACGGGAAACTCCTACGAGCAGTACTTC. This encodes CASKTGNSYEQYF.

The chain recombines TRBV27 with TRBJ2-1; D perhaps matches TRBD2 (6 bases). There are 12 residues in the CDR3. Trimming stripped 8 bases from V and 6 bases from J, with 11 bases between. The germline V gene has CDR1 MNHEY and CDR2 SMNVEV (reference sequence). This chain's CDR3 is CASGTLGNEQFF. The CDR3, as DNA: TGTGCCAGCGGGACTCTCGGCAATGAGCAGTTCTTC.

The chain's CDR3 is CASSMDTTNEKLFF. CDR3 bases: TGTGCCAGTAGTATGGACACAACTAATGAAAAACTGTTTTTT. The rearrangement joins TRBV19 to TRBJ1-4; possible D gene TRBD1, 5 bases. Deletions cut 3 bases from V and 0 bases from J, with 5 bases between. This CDR3 contains 14 residues. Germline-derived CDR1 and CDR2 are LNHDA and SQIVND (reference sequence).

The chain joins TRBV19 to TRBJ1-2; TRBD1 aligns across 9 bases. CDR1 is LNHDA and CDR2 is SQIVND in the germline V gene (reference sequence). The trim removed 5 bases at V and 6 bases at J, leaving 4 bases unmatched. This CDR3 is built from 13 residues. This CDR3 reads CASSQQGAHGYTF. The CDR3 DNA is TGTGCCAGTAGTCAACAGGGGGCCCATGGCTACACCTTC.

The chain uses TRBV11-3 and TRBJ2-5, with 12 bases that match TRBD2. CDR3 size: 16 residues. The germline V gene has CDR1 SGHNT and CDR2 YENEEA. The J segment lost 1 base and the V segment lost 5 bases, leaving 5 bases of the junction unmatched. This CDR3 reads CASSPRLAGAQETQYF. For the CDR3, the DNA is TGTGCCAGCAGCCCTCGACTAGCGGGAGCCCAAGAGACCCAGTACTTC.

This sequence joins TRBV28 and TRBJ1-1; unclear D gene. This CDR3 region has 12 residues. Germline V gene lookup returns CDR1 MDHEN and CDR2 SYDVKM. V was clipped by 6 bases and J by 6 bases, with 11 bases between them. The CDR3 is CASRLDNSEAFF. In DNA form, the CDR3 reads TGTGCCAGCAGACTTGACAATTCTGAAGCTTTCTTT. Drawing the rest from reference TRBV28 and TRBJ1-1, the complete variable domain is DVKVTQSSRYLVKRTGEKVFLECVQDMDHENMFWYRQDPGLGLRLIYFSYDVKMKEKGDIPEGYSVSREKKERFSLILESASTNQTSMYLCASRLDNSEAFFGQGTRLTVV.

The rearrangement uses TRBV2 and TRBJ1-1; D ambiguous. The CDR3 totals 11 residues. CDR1 is SNHLY, CDR2 FYNNEI, per germline. Between the trimmed V and J ends, which lost 7 bases and 1 base, there was a span of 4 bases. The CDR3: CASTGNTEAFF. The CDR3 DNA reads TGTGCCAGCACGGGGAACACTGAAGCTTTCTTT.

This sequence joins TRBV7-2 and TRBJ2-7, with 7 bases lining up with TRBD1. The germline V gene has CDR1 SGHTA and CDR2 FQGNSA. The CDR3 extends over 15 amino acids. J was trimmed by 5 bases and V by 3 bases; bases with no gene match: 10. The CDR3 reads CASSLDRDRVNEQYF. DNA for the CDR3: TGTGCCAGCAGCTTGGACAGAGACAGGGTAAACGAGCAGTACTTC.

The sample holds a few counts of this clone. The J gene is TRBJ1-3, the V gene TRBV5-8, with D tentatively TRBD1 (6 bases). CDR3 size: 15 residues. V was cut by 5 bases and J by 0 bases, with 12 bases left in between. Germline values: CDR1 SGHTS, CDR2 YDEGEE. The CDR3 DNA is TGTGCCAGCAGTATAGGACAGTCCTCTGGAAACACCATATATTTT. It encodes CASSIGQSSGNTIYF.

The sample holds one count of this clone. The rearrangement uses TRBV11-3 and TRBJ2-7; no firm D call. The CDR3 totals 13 residues. Per germline, CDR1 SGHNT and CDR2 YENEEA. V shed 5 bases and J shed 5 bases, with 13 bases lying between them. CDR3 nucleotide sequence: TGTGCCAGCAGCCCCCCCGCGTCAAACGAGCAGTACTTC. This encodes CASSPPASNEQYF.

The chain couples TRBV7-8 to TRBJ1-2, with 9 bases that match TRBD1. V lost 5 bases to trimming and J lost 3 bases; unmatched junction nucleotides: 7. CDR3 length: 15 amino acids. CDR1 and CDR2 (germline): SGHVS, FQNEAQ. CDR3: CASSTRTGAHYGYTF. CDR3 nucleotides: TGTGCCAGCAGCACGCGGACAGGGGCACACTATGGCTACACCTTC.

The V gene is TRBV30, the J gene TRBJ2-2; the match to TRBD1 covers 7 bases. Germline CDR1 reads GTSNPN; CDR2 reads SVGIG (reference sequence). This CDR3 is 13 amino acids long. V lost 1 base and J lost 5; bases outside the gene matches: 1. DNA of the CDR3: TGTGCCTGGAGTGAACAGGGGACCGGGGAGCTGTTTTTT. It codes for CAWSEQGTGELFF.

The chain carries TRBV7-2 and TRBJ1-1, with unresolved D. With 5 bases removed from V and 3 bases from J, the gap between germline ends came to 10 bases. Germline assignment: CDR1 SGHTA and CDR2 FQGNSA. The CDR3 is made up of 13 amino acids. CDR3 coding DNA: TGTGCCAGCAGCCCATGGAGGGACACTGAAGCTTTCTTT. This encodes CASSPWRDTEAFF.

J is TRBJ1-2 and V is TRBV9, with D possibly being TRBD1 (6 bases). Trimming took off 3 bases at V and 6 bases at J, with 21 bases between the two ends. Germline CDR1 and CDR2: SGDLS and YYNGEE. The CDR3 has 16 amino acids. Written as DNA, the CDR3 is TGTGCCAGCAGCGCCCAACAACAGGGAAATCCTCATGGCTACACCTTC. Translating it yields CASSAQQQGNPHGYTF.

This clone appeared a single time. The J gene is TRBJ2-1, the V gene TRBV5-6, with D perhaps TRBD2 (5 bases). Trimming left V 4 bases short and J 5 bases short, with 10 bases between. The V gene's germline CDR1 is SGHDT and CDR2 YYEEEE. This CDR3 contains 13 residues. CDR3 nucleotides: TGTGCCAGCAGCCTCAGGCGGGACAATGAGCAGTTCTTC. Translation: CASSLRRDNEQFF.

V is TRBV10-3 and J is TRBJ1-3; TRBD1 agrees at 7 bases. Trimming at V came to 1 base and at J to 14 bases, leaving 8 bases not matched to a gene. Germline CDR1 and CDR2: ENHRY and SYGVKD. The CDR3 is 13 amino acids. CDR3 sequence reads: CAISELNRGPVYF. The CDR3 DNA reads as TGTGCCATCAGTGAGTTAAATAGGGGGCCGGTATATTTT.

The CDR3 region is CASSLSSGSQETQYF. The CDR3, as DNA: TGTGCCAGCAGCTTATCAAGCGGGAGCCAGGAGACCCAGTACTTC. The genes are TRBV7-6 and TRBJ2-5; 8 positions agree with TRBD2. The CDR3 contains 15 residues. Trimming at V came to 2 bases and at J to 5 bases, leaving 7 bases not matched to a gene. Germline V lookup: CDR1 SGHVS, CDR2 FNYEAQ.

Here the CDR3 reads CASSLNLLGLVNTEAFF. CDR3 nucleotides: TGTGCCAGCAGCTTAAACCTGCTAGGCCTGGTGAACACTGAAGCTTTCTTT. The V and J genes are TRBV7-3 and TRBJ1-1; D gene uncertain. CDR1 and CDR2 (germline): SGHTA, FQGTGA. This CDR3 is 17 amino acids long. The V gene lost 1 base and the J gene lost 0 bases, with 15 bases spanning the gap.

CDR3 nucleotide sequence: TGTGCCAGCAGCTTACTAAGCGGGAGGGCTGACATTCAGTACTTC. Encoded protein: CASSLLSGRADIQYF. This chain connects TRBV7-2 to TRBJ2-4; 10 bases agree with TRBD2. CDR1 SGHTA and CDR2 FQGNSA come from the germline V gene. V lost 2 bases and J lost 8; bases outside the gene matches: 6. CDR3 length: 15 residues.

V usage is TRBV18 and J usage is TRBJ1-1, with unresolved D. The germline V and J ends were trimmed by 3 bases and 4 bases, with 15 bases remaining between them. The germline CDR1 and CDR2 sequences are KGHSH and LQKENI. The CDR3 totals 15 residues. The CDR3 loop is CASSPPPLEGTEAFF. The DNA of the CDR3 is TGTGCCAGCTCACCCCCTCCCCTCGAGGGCACTGAAGCTTTCTTT.

The chain uses TRBV15 and TRBJ2-1; no reliable D call. The CDR3 has 13 amino acids. Germline CDR1 is LNHNV and CDR2 is YYDKDF (reference sequence). V dropped 0 bases and J dropped 7 bases, with 7 bases sitting between them. The CDR3 here is CATSRDPQNEQFF. CDR3 DNA: TGTGCCACCAGCAGAGACCCACAGAATGAGCAGTTCTTC. Supplemented by reference TRBV15 and TRBJ2-1, the full variable domain reads DAMVIQNPRYQVTQFGKPVTLSCSQTLNHNVMYWYQQKSSQAPKLLFHYYDKDFNNEADTPDNFQSRRPNTSFCFLDIRSPGLGDTAMYLCATSRDPQNEQFFGPGTRLTVL.

This clone was counted a single time. The chain recombines TRBV6-5 with TRBJ2-1, with 7 nucleotides matching TRBD1. The junction had 2 bases not matched to a gene; V was cut back by 7 bases and J by 5 bases. Germline lookup yields CDR1 MNHEY and CDR2 SVGAGI. This CDR3 has 12 residues. The CDR3 DNA sequence: TGTGCCAGCAATGACAGGGACAATGAGCAGTTCTTC. This sequence encodes CASNDRDNEQFF.

The CDR3 loop reads CASSLGGRVETQYF. CDR3 DNA sequence: TGTGCCAGCAGCTTAGGGGGGCGCGTGGAGACCCAGTACTTC. The chain recombines TRBV7-2 with TRBJ2-5, with D perhaps matching TRBD1 (6 bases). Trimming stripped 1 base from V and 5 bases from J, with 11 bases between. The CDR3 is 14 amino acids. From germline, CDR1 is SGHTA and CDR2 FQGNSA. Variable domain in full (rest from reference TRBV7-2 and TRBJ2-5): GAGVSQSPSNKVTEKGKDVELRCDPISGHTALYWYRQSLGQGLEFLIYFQGNSAPDKSGLPSDRFSAERTGGSVSTLTIQRTQQEDSAVYLCASSLGGRVETQYFGPGTRLLVL.

The chain has TRBV7-9 and TRBJ2-1, with 10 positions matching TRBD2. This CDR3 comprises 18 residues. The J segment lost 5 bases and the V segment lost 1 base, leaving 11 bases of the junction unmatched. The germline gives CDR1 SEHNR, CDR2 FQNEAQ (reference sequence). CDR3 nucleotide sequence: TGTGCCAGCAGCTTAGACCTACTACTAGCGGGGAACAACAATGAGCAGTTCTTC. This translates into CASSLDLLLAGNNNEQFF.

The sample holds one count of this clone. The chain employs TRBV7-2 and TRBJ2-1, with 11 nucleotides matching TRBD2. Germline V lookup: CDR1 SGHTA, CDR2 FQGNSA. Trimming took 4 bases from V and 8 from J; bases not matched to a gene: 4. This CDR3 is built from 14 residues. Here the CDR3 DNA reads TGTGCCAGCAGCTGGACTAGCGGGCCGGATGAGCAGTTCTTC. This encodes CASSWTSGPDEQFF.

The rearrangement joins TRBV6-5 to TRBJ2-7; D is possibly TRBD2 (6 bases). This CDR3 has 16 residues. V lost 2 bases, J lost 3 bases, and 17 bases lay in between. Germline assignment: CDR1 MNHEY and CDR2 SVGAGI. CDR3 coding DNA: TGTGCCAGCAGTTACGGCGGAGGGCTACTCGACTACGAGCAGTACTTC. Amino acid sequence: CASSYGGGLLDYEQYF.

In its sample, this clone was seen a few times. The chain joins TRBV21-1 to TRBJ2-7; TRBD1 reflects the table's D call only, with no check against the DNA. TRBV21-1 counts as a pseudogene. CDR3 length: 13 residues. The CDR3 loop reads CASSKGTGGEQYF. The CDR3 DNA sequence: TGTGCCAGCAGCAAAGGGACAGGGGGCGAGCAGTACTTC.

This sequence joins TRBV10-3 and TRBJ2-7; 11 bases agree with TRBD2. The CDR3 is made up of 14 amino acids. V was pared by 11 bases and J by 3 bases, with 9 bases of the junction left unmatched. Germline assignment: CDR1 ENHRY and CDR2 SYGVKD. CDR3 sequence reads: CAAKTSGSVYEQYF. The CDR3 DNA reads as TGTGCCGCCAAAACTAGCGGGAGTGTCTACGAGCAGTACTTC.